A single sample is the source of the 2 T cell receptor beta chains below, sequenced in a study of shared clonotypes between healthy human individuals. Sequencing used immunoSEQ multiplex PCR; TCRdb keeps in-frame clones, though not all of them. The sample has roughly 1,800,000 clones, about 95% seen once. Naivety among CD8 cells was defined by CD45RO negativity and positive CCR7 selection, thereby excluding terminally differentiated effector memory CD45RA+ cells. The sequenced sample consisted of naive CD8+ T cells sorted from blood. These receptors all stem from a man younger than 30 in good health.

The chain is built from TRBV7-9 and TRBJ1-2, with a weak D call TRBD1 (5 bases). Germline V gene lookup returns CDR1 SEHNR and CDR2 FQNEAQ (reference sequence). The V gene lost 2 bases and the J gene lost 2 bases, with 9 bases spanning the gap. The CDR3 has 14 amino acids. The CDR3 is CASSLLGANYGYTF. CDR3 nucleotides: TGTGCCAGCAGCTTACTAGGGGCCAACTATGGCTACACCTTC.

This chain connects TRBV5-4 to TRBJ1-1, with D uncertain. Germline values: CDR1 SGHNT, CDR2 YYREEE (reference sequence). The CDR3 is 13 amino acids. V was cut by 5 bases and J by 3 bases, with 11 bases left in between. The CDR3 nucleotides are TGTGCCAGCAGACCTGGACGGGACACTGAAGCTTTCTTT. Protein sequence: CASRPGRDTEAFF.